Listed here are 26 T cell receptor beta chains from one sample, sequenced in a study of pediatric ulcerative colitis. The repertoire was sequenced with immunoSEQ multiplex PCR; TCRdb's copy has only in-frame clones and lacks some. The table includes tens of thousands of clones, about three quarters detected once. Sequencing was performed on blood. Receptors originate from a boy between 10 and 17 years old with moderate ulcerative colitis.

The chain couples TRBV6-5 to TRBJ1-5; no reliable D call. Germline V gene data show CDR1 as MNHEY and CDR2 as SVGAGI. CDR3 length equals 15 residues. V was shortened by 6 bases and J by 11 bases, with 23 bases between the two germline ends. CDR3 sequence (DNA): TGTGCCAGCAGCCCCGGGTTTACAGCGGTGCCAGCCCAGCATTTT. This codes for CASSPGFTAVPAQHF.

The chain joins TRBV5-1 to TRBJ2-7; D is unclear. V lost 4 bases to trimming and J lost 5 bases, with 13 bases between them. Germline values: CDR1 SGHRS, CDR2 YFSETQ. There are 13 residues in the CDR3. CDR3 sequence: CASSMRYAHEQYF. Here the CDR3 DNA reads TGCGCCAGCAGCATGCGGTACGCCCACGAGCAGTACTTC. Drawing the rest from reference TRBV5-1 and TRBJ2-7, the complete variable domain is KAGVTQTPRYLIKTRGQQVTLSCSPISGHRSVSWYQQTPGQGLQFLFEYFSETQRNKGNFPGRFSGRQFSNSRSEMNVSTLELGDSALYLCASSMRYAHEQYFGPGTRLTVT.

The CDR3 here is CASSRTSGRKNIQYF. DNA of the CDR3: TGTGCCAGCAGTCGTACTAGCGGGAGGAAGAACATTCAGTACTTC. The J gene is TRBJ2-4, the V gene TRBV7-8; 12 bases fit TRBD2. Germline V gives CDR1 SGHVS, CDR2 FQNEAQ. The CDR3 covers 15 residues. J was trimmed by 7 bases and V by 6 bases; bases with no gene match: 7.

The sample holds a few counts of this clone. The rearrangement links TRBV5-1 to TRBJ2-7, with D perhaps assigned TRBD1 or TRBD2 (5 bases each). The CDR3 covers 17 residues. The germline V gene encodes CDR1 SGHRS and CDR2 YFSETQ. V lost 4 bases to trimming and J lost 2 bases, with 22 bases between them. The CDR3 sequence: CASSPWAGDLPTYEQYF. Here the CDR3 DNA reads TGCGCCAGCAGCCCATGGGCCGGGGACCTCCCTACCTACGAGCAGTACTTC.

J is TRBJ1-1 and V is TRBV7-9; D not resolved. The CDR3 extends over 15 amino acids. Germline CDR1 and CDR2: SEHNR and FQNEAQ (reference sequence). The ends were cut back, 1 base at V and 5 bases at J, with 14 bases in the middle. The CDR3 loop reads CASSLVMGRQTEAFF. CDR3 nucleotide sequence: TGTGCCAGCAGCTTAGTGATGGGGAGGCAGACTGAAGCTTTCTTT.

The rearrangement uses TRBV11-1 and TRBJ2-5; 8 bases map to TRBD2. This CDR3 is 15 amino acids long. Trimming removed 6 bases from V and 3 bases from J; junction bases left unmatched: 9. From germline, CDR1 is SGHAT and CDR2 FQDESV (reference sequence). The CDR3 DNA sequence: TGTGCCAGCAGTTGGAGCGGGAGCTTGGAAGAGACCCAGTACTTC. It specifies CASSWSGSLEETQYF.

The genes are TRBV9 and TRBJ2-5; 8 bases agree with TRBD2. The CDR3 consists of 16 residues. J lost 5 bases, V lost 0 bases, and 9 bases had no gene match. CDR1 and CDR2 from the germline V gene are SGDLS and YYNGEE. The CDR3 nucleotides are TGTGCCAGCAGCGTAGAAACGGGAGGGCCTCTGGAGACCCAGTACTTC. Amino acids: CASSVETGGPLETQYF.

This clone was detected a few times. V and J are TRBV7-9 and TRBJ1-3, with D uncertain. The CDR3 sequence is 16 residues long. Deletions cut 2 bases from V and 0 bases from J, with 11 bases between. CDR1 and CDR2 from the germline V gene are SEHNR and FQNEAQ (reference sequence). The CDR3 bases are TGTGCCAGCAGCTTACCTGTACTGCCCTCTGGAAACACCATATATTTT. Translated, it gives CASSLPVLPSGNTIYF.

V gene TRBV19 combines with J gene TRBJ1-1; no definite D call. Trimming took 5 bases from V and 2 from J, leaving 15 bases between them. The CDR3 is 15 residues long. The germline gives CDR1 LNHDA, CDR2 SQIVND (reference sequence). CDR3 coding DNA: TGTGCCAGTAGTGCCCCCCGGTTGGGTAACACTGAAGCTTTCTTT. Protein product: CASSAPRLGNTEAFF.

The chain links TRBV6-5 to TRBJ2-7; D call uncertain. Deletions cut 0 bases from V and 2 bases from J, with 5 bases between. The CDR3 length is 13 residues. CDR1 MNHEY and CDR2 SVGAGI come from the germline V gene. This CDR3 is CASSYSGPYEQYF. In DNA, the CDR3 is TGTGCCAGCAGTTACTCCGGACCCTACGAGCAGTACTTC.

This clone was seen a few times. CDR3 sequence: CASSVEGLGTEAFF. The CDR3, as DNA: TGTGCCAGCAGCGTAGAGGGGCTTGGCACTGAAGCTTTCTTT. This chain links TRBV2 with TRBJ1-1; perhaps TRBD1 as D (5 bases). The length of the CDR3 is 14 residues. V lost 6 bases and J lost 4, with 15 bases in between. Germline CDR1 is SNHLY and CDR2 is FYNNEI.

In this sample, this clone turned up once. The chain uses TRBV15 and TRBJ2-7, with TRBD1 matching over 8 bases. Germline V gives CDR1 LNHNV, CDR2 YYDKDF (reference sequence). The CDR3 covers 12 residues. J was trimmed by 9 bases and V by 5 bases; bases with no gene match: 6. The CDR3 nucleotides are TGTGCCACCAGCCTATCCGGACAGGGGCAGTACTTC. Protein: CATSLSGQGQYF.

The chain recombines TRBV19 with TRBJ1-5, with a tentative D call TRBD1 (6 bases). This CDR3 region has 14 residues. Looked up from germline, CDR1 is LNHDA and CDR2 is SQIVND (reference sequence). Trimming shortened V by 7 bases and J by 7 bases, and 17 bases separated the two germline ends. The CDR3 region is CASNTGILGQPQHF. CDR3 sequence (DNA): TGTGCCAGTAATACAGGGATTCTGGGGCAGCCCCAGCATTTT.

The chain has TRBV6-5 and TRBJ2-5; perhaps TRBD1 as D (5 bases). Trimming shortened V by 2 bases and J by 4 bases, and 8 bases separated the two germline ends. CDR3 length equals 13 residues. CDR1 MNHEY and CDR2 SVGAGI come from the germline V gene. This chain's CDR3 is CASSYTRAETQYF. DNA for the CDR3: TGTGCCAGCAGTTACACCAGGGCAGAGACCCAGTACTTC.

CDR3 region: CASSSREGVNTEAFF. The CDR3 DNA reads TGTGCCAGCTCATCAAGAGAGGGGGTGAACACTGAAGCTTTCTTT. The chain links TRBV18 to TRBJ1-1, with a possible D match to TRBD1 (6 bases). CDR1 KGHSH and CDR2 LQKENI come from the germline V gene. Trimming removed 5 bases at V and 0 bases at J, with 13 bases between. This CDR3 region has 15 residues. The full variable domain, with the rest looked up from reference TRBV18 and TRBJ1-1, is NAGVMQNPRHLVRRRGQEARLRCSPMKGHSHVYWYRQLPEEGLKFMVYLQKENIIDESGMPKERFSAEFPKEGPSILRIQQVVRGDSAAYFCASSSREGVNTEAFFGQGTRLTVV.

This chain links TRBV27 with TRBJ1-5; 11 bases map to TRBD1. CDR3 length equals 16 residues. Per germline, CDR1 MNHEY and CDR2 SMNVEV (reference sequence). After removal of 2 bases from V and 6 bases from J, the junction contained 6 bases not matched to a gene. Here the CDR3 DNA reads TGTGCCAGCAGTTTAGGACAGGGGGCGCTCGTTCAGCCCCAGCATTTT. Amino acid sequence: CASSLGQGALVQPQHF.

The chain links TRBV7-8 to TRBJ2-1; 11 bases line up with TRBD2. The CDR3 length is 16 residues. V trimming: 4 bases; J trimming: 4 bases; junction bases outside the gene matches: 6. Germline V CDR1 and CDR2: SGHVS, FQNEAQ. CDR3 protein: CASSSLGTSGYNEQFF. In DNA form, the CDR3 reads TGTGCCAGCAGCTCGCTCGGGACTAGCGGATACAATGAGCAGTTCTTC.

This clone was observed a handful of times. The chain combines TRBV5-4 with TRBJ1-1; possibly TRBD1 for D (5 bases). Germline CDR1 SGHNT, CDR2 YYREEE (reference sequence). This CDR3 contains 14 residues. Trimming left V 0 bases short and J 3 bases short, with 9 bases between. In DNA, the CDR3 is TGTGCCAGCAGCTTGGGGGGCTCTCACACTGAAGCTTTCTTT. Its protein is CASSLGGSHTEAFF.

The sample holds one count of this clone. This chain links TRBV11-3 with TRBJ2-7; 9 bases align to TRBD2. The CDR3 sequence is 16 residues long. V lost 4 bases and J lost 4; bases outside the gene matches: 11. CDR1 SGHNT and CDR2 YENEEA come from the germline V gene. The CDR3 nucleotides are TGTGCCAGCAGCTACGGGGTGATAGCGGGGGATTACGAGCAGTACTTC. Translating gives CASSYGVIAGDYEQYF.

The gene calls are TRBV5-6 and TRBJ1-1, with D unclear. This CDR3 region has 12 residues. Germline CDR1 reads SGHDT; CDR2 reads YYEEEE. V was cut by 0 bases and J by 3 bases, with 3 bases left in between. The CDR3 DNA follows: TGTGCCAGCAGCTTGGGGGACACTGAAGCTTTCTTT. This translates into CASSLGDTEAFF.

The V gene is TRBV5-5, the J gene TRBJ1-2; 12 bases match TRBD1. The trim removed 4 bases at V and 8 bases at J, leaving 12 bases unmatched. CDR3 length equals 16 residues. Looked up from germline, CDR1 is SGHKS and CDR2 is YYEKEE (reference sequence). The CDR3 nucleotides read TGTGCCAGCAGCCCGGTCCCGGGACAGGGGGCGAAGGGCTACACCTTC. It is translated as CASSPVPGQGAKGYTF.

The gene calls are TRBV2 and TRBJ2-7; tentatively, D is TRBD1 (6 bases). Germline V gene lookup returns CDR1 SNHLY and CDR2 FYNNEI. This CDR3 comprises 12 residues. Trimming took off 9 bases at V and 1 base at J, with 10 bases between the two ends. CDR3 protein: CASYRESYEQYF. The CDR3 DNA is TGTGCCAGTTACAGGGAGTCCTACGAGCAGTACTTC. The full variable domain, in which reference TRBV2 and TRBJ2-7 provide the parts outside the CDR3, is EPEVTQTPSHQVTQMGQEVILRCVPISNHLYFYWYRQILGQKVEFLVSFYNNEISEKSEIFDDQFSVERPDGSNFTLKIRSTKLEDSAMYFCASYRESYEQYFGPGTRLTVT.

The rearrangement uses TRBV29-1 and TRBJ2-3, with D unresolved. Trimming pared 1 base from V and 5 bases from J, leaving 4 bases between. This CDR3 region has 11 residues. In germline, CDR1 is SQVTM, CDR2 ANQGSEA. The CDR3 DNA reads TGCAGCGTTGAAGGGGGAGATACGCAGTATTTT. It translates to CSVEGGDTQYF.

This clone was seen more than once but under ten times. The chain uses TRBV19 and TRBJ1-1; D gene unclear. Trimming shortened V by 11 bases and J by 0 bases, and 10 bases separated the two germline ends. Germline V gives CDR1 LNHDA, CDR2 SQIVND (reference sequence). CDR3 length: 12 residues. CDR3 nucleotide sequence: TGTGCCTGCCGGCGTATGAACACTGAAGCTTTCTTT. Protein product: CACRRMNTEAFF.

This chain uses TRBV5-4 with TRBJ2-1; D possibly uses TRBD1 or TRBD2 (7 bases each). V was cut by 5 bases and J by 13 bases, with 19 bases left in between. CDR1 is SGHNT and CDR2 is YYREEE in the germline V gene (reference sequence). This CDR3 region has 13 residues. The CDR3 bases are TGTGCCAGCAGTGGGGAGACCAGGGGGGGACAGTTCTTC. It translates to CASSGETRGGQFF. The entire variable domain, with the rest obtained from reference TRBV5-4 and TRBJ2-1, is as follows: ETGVTQSPTHLIKTRGQQVTLRCSSQSGHNTVSWYQQALGQGPQFIFQYYREEENGRGNFPPRFSGLQFPNYSSELNVNALELDDSALYLCASSGETRGGQFFGPGTRLTVL.

This chain links TRBV18 with TRBJ1-2; 8 bases are shared with TRBD1. CDR3 length: 16 residues. Germline V gene sequence: CDR1 KGHSH, CDR2 LQKENI. The V gene end was trimmed by 3 bases and the J gene end by 0 bases; junction bases not matched to a gene: 6. The CDR3: CASSPGQGTSNYGYTF. The CDR3, as DNA: TGTGCCAGCTCACCCGGACAGGGAACCTCTAACTATGGCTACACCTTC. The variable domain in full, with the rest retrieved from reference TRBV18 and TRBJ1-2, is NAGVMQNPRHLVRRRGQEARLRCSPMKGHSHVYWYRQLPEEGLKFMVYLQKENIIDESGMPKERFSAEFPKEGPSILRIQQVVRGDSAAYFCASSPGQGTSNYGYTFGSGTRLTVV.